This T cell receptor beta chain was sequenced during a study of blood T cell repertoires in COVID-19. Study overall: The United States, Italy and Spain were the sources of the acute and convalescent COVID-19 samples. Sources were T cells, B-cell-depleted T cells, or PBMCs; the material itself was cDNA or gDNA.

In the authors' methods: Estimation of nucleated cell counts was performed using reference gene primer amplification. Clones were read by immunoSEQ multiplex PCR, and TCRdb kept only the in-frame ones, dropping some. The D gene and trimming were derived from the DNA, and the V and J assignments and clone size from that table. Here the sample spans almost 300,000 clones, 70% to 90% being singletons. The CDR3 contains 16 residues. Germline V gene data show CDR1 as SGHNT and CDR2 as YYREEE (reference sequence). J was trimmed by 4 bases and V by 4 bases; bases with no gene match: 9. This chain uses TRBV5-4 with TRBJ2-1; 9 nucleotides match TRBD1. The source is a man aged 70-80 years with acute or convalescent COVID-19. Sequencing was done on a sample of peripheral blood. The CDR3 is CASSPGGTGIYNEQFF. CDR3 in DNA: TGTGCCAGCAGCCCAGGTGGGACAGGGATATACAATGAGCAGTTCTTC.